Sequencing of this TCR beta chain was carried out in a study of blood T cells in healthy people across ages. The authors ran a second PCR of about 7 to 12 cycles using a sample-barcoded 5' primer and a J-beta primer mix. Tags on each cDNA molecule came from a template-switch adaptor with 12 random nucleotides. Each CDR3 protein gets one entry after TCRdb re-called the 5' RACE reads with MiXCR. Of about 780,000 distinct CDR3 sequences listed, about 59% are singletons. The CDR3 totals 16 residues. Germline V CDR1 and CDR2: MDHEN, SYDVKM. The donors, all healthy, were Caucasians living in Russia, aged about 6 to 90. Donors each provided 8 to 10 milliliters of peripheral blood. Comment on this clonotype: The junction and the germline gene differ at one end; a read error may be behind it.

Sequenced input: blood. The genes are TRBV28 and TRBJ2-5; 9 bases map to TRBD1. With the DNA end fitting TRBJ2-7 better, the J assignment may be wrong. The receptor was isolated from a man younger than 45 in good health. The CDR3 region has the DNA TGTGCCTGCAGTTTGCTCCAAGGACAGGGGCTCTACGAGCAGTACTTC. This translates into CACSLLQGQGLYEQYF.